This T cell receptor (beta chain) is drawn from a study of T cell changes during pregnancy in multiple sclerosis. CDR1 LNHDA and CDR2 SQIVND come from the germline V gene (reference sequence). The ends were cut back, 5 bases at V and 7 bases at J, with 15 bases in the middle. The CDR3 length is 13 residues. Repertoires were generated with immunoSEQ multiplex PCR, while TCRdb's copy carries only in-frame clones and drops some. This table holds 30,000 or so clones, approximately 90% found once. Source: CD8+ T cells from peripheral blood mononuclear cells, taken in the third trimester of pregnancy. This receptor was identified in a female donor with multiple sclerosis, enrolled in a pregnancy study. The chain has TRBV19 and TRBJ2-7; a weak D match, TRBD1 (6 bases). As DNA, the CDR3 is TGTGCCAGTAGTGTCGCAGGGGCCAGGGAGCAGTACTTC. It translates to CASSVAGAREQYF.